A single sample gave rise to the 10 T cell receptor beta chains below, sequenced in a study of graft-versus-host responses after intestinal transplantation. Sequencing used immunoSEQ multiplex PCR; TCRdb keeps in-frame clones, though not all of them. The data show around 100,000 clones, around nine tenths seen once. The antigens for these receptors are not known. The material was unstimulated CD4+ T cells sorted from spleen or lymph node cells, obtained before transplant. These receptors originate from a human donor who was the organ donor for an intestinal transplant.

This chain joins TRBV9 and TRBJ2-2; D not resolved. Trimming removed 5 bases from V and 4 bases from J, with 6 bases in between. Germline lookup yields CDR1 SGDLS and CDR2 YYNGEE. The CDR3 is 12 amino acids. CDR3 bases: TGTGCCAGCAGTGCAAGCACCGGGGAGCTGTTTTTT. It translates to CASSASTGELFF.

About this clone itself: A read error may account for a junction end that differs from germline. V is TRBV5-1 and J is TRBJ2-1; tentatively, D is TRBD1 (6 bases). This CDR3 spans 16 amino acids. Germline V gene sequence: CDR1 SGHRS, CDR2 YFSETQ. CDR3 DNA sequence: TGCGCCAGCAGCTTGGCCGGCAGGGGTGACTACCATGAGCAGTTCTTC. This sequence encodes CASSLAGRGDYHEQFF.

The chain links TRBV27 to TRBJ1-2; tentatively, D is TRBD1 (5 bases). Between the trimmed V and J ends, which lost 4 bases and 6 bases, there was a span of 9 bases. This CDR3 comprises 12 residues. Germline V CDR1 and CDR2: MNHEY, SMNVEV (reference sequence). CDR3 region: CASSWRGNGYTF. DNA for the CDR3: TGTGCCAGCAGTTGGAGGGGCAATGGCTACACCTTC.

The rearrangement links TRBV9 to TRBJ1-1; D is possibly TRBD1 (5 bases). Germline assignment: CDR1 SGDLS and CDR2 YYNGEE. The CDR3 is 16 residues long. V lost 0 bases to trimming and J lost 4 bases, with 16 bases between them. CDR3 nucleotides: TGTGCCAGCAGCGTAGCTGGGGCTCCCTCCGGCACTGAAGCTTTCTTT. This encodes CASSVAGAPSGTEAFF. Variable domain in full (rest from reference TRBV9 and TRBJ1-1): DSGVTQTPKHLITATGQRVTLRCSPRSGDLSVYWYQQSLDQGLQFLIQYYNGEERAKGNILERFSAQQFPDLHSELNLSSLELGDSALYFCASSVAGAPSGTEAFFGQGTRLTVV.

The rearrangement uses TRBV19 and TRBJ2-1, with D uncertain. The V gene lost 7 bases and the J gene lost 0 bases, with 13 bases spanning the gap. The CDR3 contains 15 residues. CDR1 is LNHDA, CDR2 SQIVND, per germline (reference sequence). The CDR3 region has the DNA TGTGCCAGTAATCCACAACAGAGCTCCTACAATGAGCAGTTCTTC. Translated: CASNPQQSSYNEQFF. Together with reference TRBV19 and TRBJ2-1, the CDR3 gives the full variable domain: DGGITQSPKYLFRKEGQNVTLSCEQNLNHDAMYWYRQDPGQGLRLIYYSQIVNDFQKGDIAEGYSVSREKKESFPLTVTSAQKNPTAFYLCASNPQQSSYNEQFFGPGTRLTVL.

The sample holds one count of this clone. The chain is built from TRBV7-3 and TRBJ2-1; TRBD2 matches 7 bases. In germline, CDR1 is SGHTA, CDR2 FQGTGA. With V trimmed by 6 bases and J by 7 bases, 9 bases remained unmatched. This CDR3 is built from 14 residues. CDR3 loop: CASSEGGPRNEQFF. Written as DNA, the CDR3 is TGTGCCAGCAGTGAGGGAGGGCCCCGAAATGAGCAGTTCTTC.

This chain joins TRBV28 and TRBJ1-2; unclear D gene. V dropped 2 bases and J dropped 7 bases, with 14 bases sitting between them. Germline V gives CDR1 MDHEN, CDR2 SYDVKM. This CDR3 has 14 residues. CDR3 nucleotides: TGTGCCAGCAGTTTAGTAGCTCCTCGAGGTGGCTACACCTTC. Translation: CASSLVAPRGGYTF.

The chain links TRBV5-1 to TRBJ2-7; 11 positions agree with TRBD2. This CDR3 has 14 amino acids. V trimming: 1 base; J trimming: 3 bases; junction bases outside the gene matches: 0. In germline, CDR1 is SGHRS, CDR2 YFSETQ. CDR3 residues: CASSLLAGGYEQYF. The DNA for the CDR3 is TGCGCCAGCAGCTTGCTAGCGGGAGGCTACGAGCAGTACTTC. The full variable domain, its missing parts supplied by reference TRBV5-1 and TRBJ2-7, is KAGVTQTPRYLIKTRGQQVTLSCSPISGHRSVSWYQQTPGQGLQFLFEYFSETQRNKGNFPGRFSGRQFSNSRSEMNVSTLELGDSALYLCASSLLAGGYEQYFGPGTRLTVT.

This clone was seen only once. J is TRBJ2-1 and V is TRBV4-3, with 9 bases that match TRBD2. Germline assignment: CDR1 LGHNA and CDR2 YSLEER. The CDR3 spans 17 residues. V gave up 0 bases and J gave up 9 bases; unmatched junction bases: 12. The CDR3 region has the DNA TGCGCCAGCAGCCAAGATCCCCCTGGCGGGAGGGTGAGTGAGCAGTTCTTC. Its translation: CASSQDPPGGRVSEQFF.

CDR3 nucleotide sequence: TGTGCCAGCTCACCAGACAGGCCCACAGATACGCAGTATTTT. Translating gives CASSPDRPTDTQYF. The chain recombines TRBV18 with TRBJ2-3, with D maybe TRBD1 (6 bases). This CDR3 has 14 amino acids. V gave up 2 bases and J gave up 2 bases, with 8 bases separating them. Per germline, CDR1 KGHSH and CDR2 LQKENI.